This passage covers 6 T cell receptor beta chains from one sample sequenced in a study of Graves' ophthalmopathy and Graves' hyperthyroidism (dated by TCRdb to 2017 to 2018). TCRdb names Illumina HiSeq 2000 as the instrument used. For repertoire sequencing, TCR beta CDR3 regions were amplified from RNA transcripts. The first round of RT-PCR was done with HTBI primers and the Qiagen OneStep RT-PCR kit, and was followed by a second round of multiplex PCR, then size selection and purification. TCRdb passed the public sequencing reads through fastp at Q25 and MiXCR, retaining productive beta sequences. Every CDR3 protein is listed once, alongside the most common genes and DNA of its rows. The sample data list under 800,000 distinct CDR3 sequences, and about a fifth of these were observed just once. About 6.6% of the sample rests with the top ten. The sequenced sample was peripheral blood. These receptors were collected from a woman in her late teens or twenties with stable Graves' hyperthyroidism. Some clones in this sample may be carry-over from other donors' samples. Donor details come from another sample of the same person, matched by shared clones.

This clonotype occurred a few times. This chain joins TRBV18 and TRBJ1-1; 9 bases align to TRBD1. The CDR3 extends over 14 amino acids. With V trimmed by 2 bases and J by 8 bases, 6 bases remained unmatched. Germline V gives CDR1 KGHSH, CDR2 LQKENI. The CDR3 loop is CASSPWDRAKEAFF. As DNA, the CDR3 is TGTGCCAGCTCACCATGGGACAGGGCGAAGGAAGCTTTCTTT. Complete variable domain (other parts from reference TRBV18 and TRBJ1-1): NAGVMQNPRHLVRRRGQEARLRCSPMKGHSHVYWYRQLPEEGLKFMVYLQKENIIDESGMPKERFSAEFPKEGPSILRIQQVVRGDSAAYFCASSPWDRAKEAFFGQGTRLTVV.

This clonotype was seen only a few times. The J gene is TRBJ2-5, the V gene TRBV29-1, with 13 bases identical to TRBD2. CDR3 length equals 18 residues. Germline CDR1 SQVTM, CDR2 ANQGSEA. V lost 6 bases, J lost 5 bases, and 18 bases stayed unmatched. CDR3 DNA sequence: TGCAGCGTCGCACCCTCAGGGGGACTAGCGGGACCTGGGGAGACCCAGTACTTC. The encoded protein is CSVAPSGGLAGPGETQYF.

This clonotype appeared many times. One end of the junction fails to match germline, which may point to a read error. CDR3 loop: CSVAGSRTSFEQYF. The CDR3 region has the DNA TGCAGCGTTGCAGGGTCTAGAACCTCCTTCGAGCAGTACTTC. This sequence joins TRBV29-1 and TRBJ2-7, with D perhaps TRBD1 (5 bases). The germline V gene has CDR1 SQVTM and CDR2 ANQGSEA. The CDR3 length is 14 residues.

This clonotype was seen at least ten times. This chain joins TRBV11-1 and TRBJ2-7; maybe TRBD2 (6 bases). V was trimmed by 2 bases and J by 2 bases, leaving 22 bases between them. CDR3 size: 18 residues. Germline values: CDR1 SGHAT, CDR2 FQDESV (reference sequence). CDR3 region: CASSLMAGSSGKPYEQYF. The CDR3 coding sequence is TGTGCCAGCAGCTTAATGGCGGGGTCTTCGGGCAAGCCCTACGAGCAGTACTTC. The whole variable domain, filled in from reference TRBV11-1 and TRBJ2-7, reads EAEVAQSPRYKITEKSQAVAFWCDPISGHATLYWYRQILGQGPELLVQFQDESVVDDSQLPKDRFSAERLKGVDSTLKIQPAELGDSAMYLCASSLMAGSSGKPYEQYFGPGTRLTVT.

The V gene is TRBV20-1, the J gene TRBJ2-7; unclear D gene. This CDR3 contains 10 residues. CDR1 is DFQATT and CDR2 is SNEGSKA in the germline V gene (reference sequence). With 6 bases removed from V and 4 bases from J, the gap between germline ends came to 7 bases. The CDR3, as DNA: TGCAGTGCCAGCATGTACGAGCAGTACTTC. Translating gives CSASMYEQYF.

This clonotype was seen more than once but under ten times. A single base separates this from a much larger clone, so it may be a read error. This chain links TRBV9 with TRBJ1-1; weak D call: TRBD1 (6 bases). The CDR3 runs 15 residues. Germline V gene sequence: CDR1 SGDLS, CDR2 YYNGEE. CDR3 in DNA: TGTGCCAGCAGCGCTCAGGGGAACAAGGCCACTGAAGCTTGCTTT. Translating gives CASSAQGNKATEACF.